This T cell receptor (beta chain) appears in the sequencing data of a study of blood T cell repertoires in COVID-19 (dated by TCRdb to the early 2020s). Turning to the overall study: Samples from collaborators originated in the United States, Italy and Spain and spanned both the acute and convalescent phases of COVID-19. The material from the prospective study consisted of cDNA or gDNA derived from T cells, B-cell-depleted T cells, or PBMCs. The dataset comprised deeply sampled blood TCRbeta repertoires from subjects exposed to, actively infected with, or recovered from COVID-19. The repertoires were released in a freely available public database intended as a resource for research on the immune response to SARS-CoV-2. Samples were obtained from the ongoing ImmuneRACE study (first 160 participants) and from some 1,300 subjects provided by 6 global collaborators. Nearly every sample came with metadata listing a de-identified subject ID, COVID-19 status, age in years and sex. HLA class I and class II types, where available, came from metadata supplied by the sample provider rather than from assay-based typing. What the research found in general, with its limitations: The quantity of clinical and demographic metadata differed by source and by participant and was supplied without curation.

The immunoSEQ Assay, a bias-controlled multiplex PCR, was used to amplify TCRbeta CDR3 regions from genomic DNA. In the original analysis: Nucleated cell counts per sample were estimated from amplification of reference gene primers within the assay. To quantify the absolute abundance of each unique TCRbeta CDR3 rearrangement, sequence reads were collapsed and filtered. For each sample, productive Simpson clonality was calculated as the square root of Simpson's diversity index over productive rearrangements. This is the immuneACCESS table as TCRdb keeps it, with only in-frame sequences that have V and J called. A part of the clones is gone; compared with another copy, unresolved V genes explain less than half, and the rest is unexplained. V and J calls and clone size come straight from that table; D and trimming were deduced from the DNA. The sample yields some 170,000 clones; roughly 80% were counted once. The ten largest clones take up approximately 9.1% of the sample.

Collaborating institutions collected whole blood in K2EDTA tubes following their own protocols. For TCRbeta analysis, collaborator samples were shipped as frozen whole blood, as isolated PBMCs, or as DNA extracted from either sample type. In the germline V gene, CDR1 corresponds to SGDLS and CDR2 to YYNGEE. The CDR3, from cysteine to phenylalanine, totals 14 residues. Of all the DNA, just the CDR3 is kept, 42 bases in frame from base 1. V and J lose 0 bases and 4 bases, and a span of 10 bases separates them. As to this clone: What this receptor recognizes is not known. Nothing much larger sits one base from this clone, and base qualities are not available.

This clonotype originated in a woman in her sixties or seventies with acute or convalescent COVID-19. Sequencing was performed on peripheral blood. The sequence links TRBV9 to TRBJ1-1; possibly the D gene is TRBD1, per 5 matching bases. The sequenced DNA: TGTGCCAGCAGCGTAGCCCAGGGTGTCACTGAAGCTTTCTTT. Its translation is CASSVAQGVTEAFF.